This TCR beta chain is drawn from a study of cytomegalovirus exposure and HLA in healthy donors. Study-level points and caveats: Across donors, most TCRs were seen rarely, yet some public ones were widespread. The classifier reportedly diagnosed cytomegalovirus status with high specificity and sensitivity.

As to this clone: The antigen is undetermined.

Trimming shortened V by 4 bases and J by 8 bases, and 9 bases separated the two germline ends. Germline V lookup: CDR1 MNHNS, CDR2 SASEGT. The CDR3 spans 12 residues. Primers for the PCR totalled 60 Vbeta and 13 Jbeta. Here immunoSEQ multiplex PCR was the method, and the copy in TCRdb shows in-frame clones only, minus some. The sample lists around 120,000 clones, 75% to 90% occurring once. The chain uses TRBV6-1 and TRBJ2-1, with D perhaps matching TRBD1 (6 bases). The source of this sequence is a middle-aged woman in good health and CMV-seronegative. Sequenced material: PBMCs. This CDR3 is CASSATGHEQFF. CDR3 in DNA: TGTGCCAGCAGTGCGACAGGACATGAGCAGTTCTTC.